A single sample is the source of the 21 T cell receptor beta chains below, sequenced in a study of blood T cell repertoires in COVID-19. TCRdb's table, derived via immunoSEQ multiplex PCR, lists solely in-frame clones and lacks some. The data show about 110,000 clones, 70% to 85% seen once. Specimen: peripheral blood. These receptors all come from a middle-aged woman with acute or convalescent COVID-19.

This clone showed up just once. The V and J genes are TRBV19 and TRBJ1-5; 10 positions match TRBD1. Germline CDR1 reads LNHDA; CDR2 reads SQIVND (reference sequence). CDR3 length: 16 residues. V was clipped by 3 bases and J by 0 bases; unmatched bases: 2. The CDR3 DNA reads TGTGCCAGTAGTATTAGGACAGGGGGTAGCAATCAGCCCCAGCATTTT. Translating gives CASSIRTGGSNQPQHF.

The chain combines TRBV19 with TRBJ2-1, with D tentatively TRBD1 (6 bases). CDR3 length: 14 amino acids. Trimming cost V 6 bases and J 5 bases, with 14 bases left between them. The germline gives CDR1 LNHDA, CDR2 SQIVND (reference sequence). The CDR3 is CASRDNRANNEQFF. As DNA, the CDR3 is TGTGCCAGTAGGGACAACAGGGCTAACAATGAGCAGTTCTTC.

The V and J genes are TRBV6-1 and TRBJ2-7, with TRBD1 identical over 9 bases. V shed 1 base and J 3 bases; nucleotides not matched to a gene: 4. The length of the CDR3 is 15 residues. The germline gives CDR1 MNHNS, CDR2 SASEGT. CDR3 nucleotides: TGTGCCAGCAGTGAAGAGCTGACAGGGGGCTACGAGCAGTACTTC. It translates to CASSEELTGGYEQYF.

The chain is built from TRBV28 and TRBJ1-6; D may be TRBD1 (6 bases). This CDR3 comprises 16 residues. CDR1 and CDR2 from the germline V gene are MDHEN and SYDVKM. The V gene lost 3 bases and the J gene lost 10 bases, with 19 bases spanning the gap. In DNA form, the CDR3 reads TGTGCCAGCAGTTTGGATGGGGGGGCACCTAGGTCACCCCTCCACTTT. Protein product: CASSLDGGAPRSPLHF.

The J gene is TRBJ2-2, the V gene TRBV21-1; the table's D call, TRBD1, was not checked against the DNA. TRBV21-1 is marked as a pseudogene. The CDR3 covers 19 residues. As DNA, the CDR3 is TGTGCCAGCAGCAAGGGACACAATCACCGGGACAGAGGGACCGGGGAGCTGTTTTTT. Its protein is CASSKGHNHRDRGTGELFF.

In this sample, this clone turned up a few times. The rearrangement links TRBV6-5 to TRBJ1-1; tentative D call: TRBD1 (6 bases). V was shortened by 5 bases and J by 7 bases, with 14 bases between the two germline ends. This CDR3 has 13 amino acids. Germline-derived CDR1 and CDR2 are MNHEY and SVGAGI. CDR3: CASSPGRGVEAFF. Here the CDR3 DNA reads TGTGCCAGCAGTCCCGGGAGGGGGGTTGAAGCTTTCTTT.

J is TRBJ2-4 and V is TRBV6-5; D might be TRBD1 (6 bases). Germline CDR1 and CDR2: MNHEY and SVGAGI. The CDR3 loop spans 13 amino acids. The V and J ends lost 6 bases and 9 bases respectively, with 15 bases between them. The CDR3 region has the DNA TGTGCCAGCAGCCCCCTTGGGGGCCGCATTCAGTACTTC. Protein: CASSPLGGRIQYF.

The rearrangement links TRBV5-4 to TRBJ2-2; maybe TRBD2 (5 bases). V was shortened by 2 bases and J by 3 bases, with 11 bases between the two germline ends. This CDR3 region has 15 residues. Germline CDR1 and CDR2: SGHNT and YYREEE (reference sequence). The CDR3 DNA reads TGTGCCAGCAGCTTAGGCGGGCAGCACACCGGGGAGCTGTTTTTT. It is translated as CASSLGGQHTGELFF.

J is TRBJ1-1 and V is TRBV13; maybe TRBD1 (5 bases). This CDR3 is built from 17 residues. V lost 6 bases, J lost 2 bases, and 22 bases lay in between. Germline V CDR1 and CDR2: PRHDT, FYEKMQ (reference sequence). The CDR3 is CASRIQVSFFGNTEAFF. The CDR3 DNA reads as TGTGCCAGCAGAATACAGGTTAGTTTTTTTGGAAACACTGAAGCTTTCTTT. Full variable domain (outside the CDR3, taken from reference TRBV13 and TRBJ1-1): AAGVIQSPRHLIKEKRETATLKCYPIPRHDTVYWYQQGPGQDPQFLISFYEKMQSDKGSIPDRFSAQQFSDYHSELNMSSLELGDSALYFCASRIQVSFFGNTEAFFGQGTRLTVV.

The chain joins TRBV7-3 to TRBJ2-2; D is unclear. The V gene lost 3 bases and the J gene lost 5 bases, with 13 bases spanning the gap. Germline V gene sequence: CDR1 SGHTA, CDR2 FQGTGA. This CDR3 is 15 amino acids long. The CDR3 is CASSFDGPPTGELFF. CDR3 nucleotides: TGTGCCAGCAGCTTCGATGGGCCCCCGACCGGGGAGCTGTTTTTT.

This chain joins TRBV6-2 or TRBV6-3 and TRBJ2-3; D may be TRBD2 (5 bases). The CDR3 extends over 14 amino acids. The V end was cut by 4 bases, the J end by 0 bases, with 8 bases between. From germline, CDR1 is MNHEY and CDR2 SVGEGT. CDR3 in DNA: TGTGCCAGCAGTTTTCGGGATAGCACAGATACGCAGTATTTT. Translating it yields CASSFRDSTDTQYF.

This chain connects TRBV10-2 to TRBJ2-1, with 12 bases that match TRBD2. From germline, CDR1 is WSHSY and CDR2 SAAADI. The CDR3 sequence is 16 residues long. V lost 6 bases and J lost 9; bases outside the gene matches: 12. The CDR3 region is CASRGTSGPRTGEQFF. In DNA form, the CDR3 reads TGCGCCAGCAGGGGGACTAGCGGGCCGCGAACGGGTGAGCAGTTCTTC.

This clone was detected only a few times. The gene calls are TRBV28 and TRBJ1-6; TRBD1 matches at 7 bases. This CDR3 spans 15 amino acids. V trimming: 7 bases; J trimming: 12 bases; junction bases outside the gene matches: 15. Germline CDR1 is MDHEN and CDR2 is SYDVKM. CDR3: CASTGILDRAVPLHF. CDR3 DNA: TGTGCCAGCACCGGAATACTTGACAGGGCAGTACCCCTCCACTTT.

Comment on this clone: This specimen includes other DNA sequences encoding the same CDR3. The J gene is TRBJ2-3, the V gene TRBV29-1; 9 bases map to TRBD1. The germline V gene encodes CDR1 SQVTM and CDR2 ANQGSEA. CDR3 length: 14 amino acids. V was clipped by 1 base and J by 4 bases; unmatched bases: 3. The CDR3 DNA follows: TGCAGCGTTGAAGGGGGACAGGGCGCAGATACGCAGTATTTT. This gives the protein CSVEGGQGADTQYF.

This clone showed up just once. The J gene is TRBJ2-3, the V gene TRBV9, with TRBD2 identical over 9 bases. The germline CDR1 and CDR2 sequences are SGDLS and YYNGEE. The CDR3 consists of 15 residues. The junction had 7 bases not matched to a gene; V was cut back by 4 bases and J by 4 bases. CDR3 residues: CASSRRGGPSDTQYF. The CDR3 region has the DNA TGTGCCAGCAGCAGGCGGGGGGGCCCGTCAGATACGCAGTATTTT.

The chain has TRBV6-2 or TRBV6-3 and TRBJ2-7; no clear D gene. Trimming took off 2 bases at V and 2 bases at J, with 7 bases between the two ends. Germline V CDR1 and CDR2: MNHEY, SVGEGT. This CDR3 has 13 residues. CDR3 protein: CASSYGQTYEQYF. For the CDR3, the DNA is TGTGCCAGCAGTTACGGTCAGACCTACGAGCAGTACTTC.

The chain uses TRBV28 and TRBJ1-6, with D perhaps TRBD1 (5 bases). Germline V gives CDR1 MDHEN, CDR2 SYDVKM. The V and J ends lost 8 bases and 10 bases respectively, with 18 bases between them. The length of the CDR3 is 14 residues. CDR3 loop: CASRYPGGVSPLHF. In DNA, the CDR3 is TGTGCCAGCCGCTATCCGGGGGGGGTGTCACCCCTCCACTTT.

V is TRBV5-6 and J is TRBJ2-5, with 10 bases matching TRBD1. Germline CDR1 reads SGHDT; CDR2 reads YYEEEE. The ends lost 4 bases at V and 5 bases at J; junction bases unmatched: 5. This CDR3 has 14 amino acids. CDR3 in amino acids: CASSETGGGETQYF. The DNA for the CDR3 is TGTGCCAGCAGCGAGACAGGGGGCGGGGAGACCCAGTACTTC.

This chain links TRBV27 with TRBJ2-7, with 8 bases that match TRBD1. This CDR3 spans 14 amino acids. Looked up from germline, CDR1 is MNHEY and CDR2 is SMNVEV (reference sequence). V was pared by 8 bases and J by 0 bases, with 6 bases of the junction left unmatched. This chain's CDR3 is CASGNRGSSYEQYF. The DNA for the CDR3 is TGTGCCAGCGGGAACAGGGGGAGCTCCTACGAGCAGTACTTC.

By share, this clone counts as medium-sized. The chain couples TRBV28 to TRBJ2-7, with 7 bases fitting TRBD1. The CDR3 consists of 17 residues. CDR1 and CDR2 (germline): MDHEN, SYDVKM. V trimming: 4 bases; J trimming: 2 bases; junction bases outside the gene matches: 14. This CDR3 is CASSSRPQGDLTYEQYF. CDR3 coding DNA: TGTGCCAGCAGTTCAAGGCCGCAGGGGGATTTAACCTACGAGCAGTACTTC. The entire variable domain, with the rest obtained from reference TRBV28 and TRBJ2-7, is as follows: DVKVTQSSRYLVKRTGEKVFLECVQDMDHENMFWYRQDPGLGLRLIYFSYDVKMKEKGDIPEGYSVSREKKERFSLILESASTNQTSMYLCASSSRPQGDLTYEQYFGPGTRLTVT.

This clone has ten or more counts. The rearrangement joins TRBV9 to TRBJ2-5; TRBD1 matches 9 bases. Germline V gene data show CDR1 as SGDLS and CDR2 as YYNGEE. This CDR3 region has 15 residues. Trimming at V came to 1 base and at J to 2 bases, leaving 3 bases not matched to a gene. CDR3 bases: TGTGCCAGCAGCGTACAAGGGACAGGGCAAGAGACCCAGTACTTC. Protein: CASSVQGTGQETQYF.